This T cell receptor (beta chain) was found in a study of breast tumors, draining lymph nodes, adjacent tissues. TCRdb itself ran the multiplex PCR reads through MiXCR, one entry per CDR3 protein. The sample contains around 250,000 distinct CDR3 sequences, around 34% of which appear only once. The germline V gene has CDR1 MDHEN and CDR2 SYDVKM. The length of the CDR3 is 13 residues. Study-level results: Tumor and nontumor repertoires were significantly more similar in luminal-like than in basal-like breast cancer. That most tumor T cells come from lymph nodes remained unproven. Tumor TCR diversity was below lymph nodes but above nontumor tissue.

A word on this clonotype: Its matching antigen is unknown. The junction does not match germline at one end; this may be a read error.

Breast cancer patients provided tissue from their axillary draining lymph nodes. This chain connects TRBV28 to TRBJ1-2; weak D call: TRBD1 (5 bases). This TCR came from a female donor with breast cancer. Some clones in this sample may be carry-over from other donors' samples. Sequenced input: axillary lymph node tissue. For the CDR3, the DNA is TGTGCCAGCAGTTGGGGGGGAGGCTATGGCTGCACCTTC. This sequence encodes CASSWGGGYGCTF.